This T cell receptor beta chain was sequenced in a study of T cell repertoires in cytomegalovirus infection. Overall study context: It can be stated that public TCR beta signatures indicated CMV infection as well as a matching HLA type.

TCRdb called the reads again in MiXCR, with one record for every CDR3 protein. The sample consists of about 450,000 distinct CDR3 sequences, roughly a third of them appearing once. Trimming pared 3 bases from V and 6 bases from J, leaving 21 bases between. From germline, CDR1 is DFQATT and CDR2 SNEGSKA (reference sequence). This CDR3 spans 15 amino acids. The sequencing input was PBMCs. This chain joins TRBV20-1 and TRBJ2-7, with D perhaps TRBD1 (6 bases). This receptor was identified in a human donor in good health (CMV status not recorded). Some clones in this sample may be carry-over from other donors' samples. The CDR3 here is CSARREPGAGGEQYF. CDR3 DNA: TGCAGTGCTAGGCGAGAACCAGGGGCGGGCGGCGAGCAGTACTTC.